The T cell receptor (beta chain) under discussion was sequenced for a study of T-cell reconstitution after alpha-beta-depleted transplantation in children. CDR1 and CDR2 from the germline V gene are SGHRS and YFSETQ. The CDR3 sequence is 13 residues long. Trimming took off 4 bases at V and 4 bases at J, with 9 bases between the two ends. Preparation of the TCRbeta library was carried out with unique molecular identifiers. TCRdb re-called the PCR reads through MiXCR, storing one row per CDR3 protein. The table records 300,000 to 350,000 distinct CDR3 sequences, around 25% of them present only once. Whole-study findings and limits: At the one-year point after transplant, T-cell counts and TCRbeta diversity were found to come mostly from T cells that had been newly produced.

This clonotype was seen only a few times. The antigen is not known. This chain joins TRBV5-1 and TRBJ1-3; D is ambiguous. The source of this sequence is a male patient younger than 18 who had a stem cell transplant for acute lymphoblastic leukemia, so the T cells may come from the graft donor. The starting material was PBMCs, mostly from graft donor cells, obtained 180 days after TCRalphabeta/CD19-depleted stem cell transplant. The chain's CDR3 is CASSNPAGNTIYF. CDR3 sequence (DNA): TGCGCCAGCAGCAACCCGGCAGGAAACACCATATATTTT.